The 14 T cell receptor beta chains below come from one sample, sequenced in a study of T cell responses to AZD1222 COVID-19 vaccine. Libraries were prepared by immunoSEQ multiplex PCR; TCRdb keeps only in-frame clonotypes and omits some of them. The sample includes roughly 80,000 clones, roughly 90% of them seen just once. The sample here was peripheral blood, taken 28 days after the second AZD1222 dose. The receptors derive from an adult who received the AZD1222 COVID-19 vaccine.

The chain uses TRBV5-1 and TRBJ1-5; 10 bases match TRBD1. The V gene's germline CDR1 is SGHRS and CDR2 YFSETQ. The CDR3 loop spans 15 amino acids. V lost 4 bases and J lost 2; bases outside the gene matches: 3. In DNA, the CDR3 is TGCGCCAGCAGCCTCGGGACAGGGGGCAATCAGCCCCAGCATTTT. Its translation: CASSLGTGGNQPQHF. The whole variable domain, filled in from reference TRBV5-1 and TRBJ1-5, reads KAGVTQTPRYLIKTRGQQVTLSCSPISGHRSVSWYQQTPGQGLQFLFEYFSETQRNKGNFPGRFSGRQFSNSRSEMNVSTLELGDSALYLCASSLGTGGNQPQHFGDGTRLSIL.

This chain joins TRBV12-3 or TRBV12-4 and TRBJ1-4, with D unclear. The germline V and J ends were trimmed by 2 bases and 7 bases, with 5 bases remaining between them. The CDR3 totals 12 residues. The CDR3 loop reads CASSLRPEKLFF. In DNA form, the CDR3 reads TGTGCCAGCAGTTTAAGGCCTGAAAAACTGTTTTTT.

J is TRBJ2-7 and V is TRBV5-1; D is undetermined. Germline V gives CDR1 SGHRS, CDR2 YFSETQ. The ends were cut back, 1 base at V and 0 bases at J, with 11 bases in the middle. The CDR3 sequence is 15 residues long. The CDR3 is CASSLTGSTSYEQYF. Written as DNA, the CDR3 is TGCGCCAGCAGCTTGACGGGCTCCACCTCCTACGAGCAGTACTTC.

The chain joins TRBV27 to TRBJ2-4; 8 positions agree with TRBD1. Germline CDR1 MNHEY, CDR2 SMNVEV (reference sequence). The CDR3 runs to 18 residues. Trimming at V came to 3 bases and at J to 2 bases, leaving 12 bases not matched to a gene. This CDR3 is CASSFETGARASKNIQYF. The CDR3 nucleotides read TGTGCCAGCAGTTTCGAGACAGGGGCCCGAGCGTCCAAAAACATTCAGTACTTC.

This chain uses TRBV4-1 with TRBJ1-1, with D unresolved. Germline V gene data show CDR1 as MGHRA and CDR2 as YSYEKL. Trimming cost V 5 bases and J 0 bases, with 7 bases left between them. This CDR3 comprises 13 residues. CDR3 protein: CASSGVMNTEAFF. The CDR3 DNA sequence: TGCGCCAGCAGCGGGGTTATGAACACTGAAGCTTTCTTT.

This sequence joins TRBV6-4 and TRBJ2-1; D is tentatively TRBD1 or TRBD2 (5 bases each). The V end was cut by 5 bases, the J end by 7 bases, with 18 bases between. Germline V CDR1 and CDR2: MRHNA, SNTAGT. This CDR3 is 15 amino acids long. The CDR3 spells CASSLTPTGQNEQFF. For the CDR3, the DNA is TGTGCCAGCAGTCTGACACCCACGGGGCAAAATGAGCAGTTCTTC.

This chain links TRBV18 with TRBJ1-4, with D possibly being TRBD1 (5 bases). This CDR3 comprises 14 residues. Germline CDR1 KGHSH, CDR2 LQKENI. Trimming shortened V by 3 bases and J by 8 bases, and 13 bases separated the two germline ends. CDR3 amino acids: CASSPTAVLEKLFF. DNA for the CDR3: TGTGCCAGCTCACCGACAGCTGTGCTCGAAAAACTGTTTTTT.

The chain couples TRBV28 to TRBJ1-5, with a tentative D call TRBD1 (5 bases). Trimming took 6 bases from V and 6 from J, leaving 18 bases between them. The CDR3 has 15 amino acids. Per the germline V gene, CDR1 is MDHEN and CDR2 is SYDVKM. The CDR3 loop reads CASSLGRGLGQPQHF. The CDR3 nucleotides are TGTGCCAGCAGCCTGGGGCGGGGTTTGGGTCAGCCCCAGCATTTT.

V and J are TRBV10-3 and TRBJ1-1, with 8 bases identical to TRBD1. This CDR3 has 14 residues. V lost 4 bases to trimming and J lost 1 base; unmatched junction nucleotides: 2. Germline V gives CDR1 ENHRY, CDR2 SYGVKD. The CDR3 nucleotides are TGTGCCATCAGTGGGGGACAGGCGAACACTGAAGCTTTCTTT. Its translation: CAISGGQANTEAFF.

This chain links TRBV3-1 (or the pseudogene TRBV3-2) with TRBJ1-1; a possible D gene is TRBD1 (6 bases). The germline CDR1 and CDR2 sequences are LGHDT and YNNKEL (reference sequence). CDR3 length: 14 amino acids. Trimming cost V 6 bases and J 2 bases, with 13 bases left between them. In DNA, the CDR3 is TGTGCCAGCAGTCTCGCAGGGGTAAACACTGAAGCTTTCTTT. Translation gives CASSLAGVNTEAFF.

The J gene is TRBJ2-5, the V gene TRBV5-4, with D perhaps TRBD1 (6 bases). Trimming took off 3 bases at V and 4 bases at J, with 13 bases between the two ends. The CDR3 is made up of 14 amino acids. Germline CDR1 is SGHNT and CDR2 is YYREEE (reference sequence). CDR3 DNA: TGTGCCAGCAGCTCCCCAGGGGACGGAGAGACCCAGTACTTC. Protein product: CASSSPGDGETQYF.

The V call is TRBV11-2, the J call TRBJ2-1, with TRBD1 identical over 8 bases. Germline lookup yields CDR1 SGHAT and CDR2 FQNNGV. V dropped 3 bases and J dropped 11; count of bases not matched to a gene: 6. The CDR3 runs to 13 residues. The CDR3 region is CASSLDRVNKQFF. The CDR3 region has the DNA TGTGCCAGCAGCTTGGACAGGGTAAATAAGCAGTTCTTC.

The chain links TRBV19 to TRBJ2-7; tentative D call: TRBD1 (6 bases). Germline values: CDR1 LNHDA, CDR2 SQIVND (reference sequence). V lost 3 bases and J lost 5, with 17 bases in between. This CDR3 is 15 amino acids long. The CDR3, as DNA: TGTGCCAGTAGTATCGGCCAGGGGCGTCCCCACGAGCAGTACTTC. It translates to CASSIGQGRPHEQYF. Using reference TRBV19 and TRBJ2-7 for the parts outside the CDR3, the full variable domain is DGGITQSPKYLFRKEGQNVTLSCEQNLNHDAMYWYRQDPGQGLRLIYYSQIVNDFQKGDIAEGYSVSREKKESFPLTVTSAQKNPTAFYLCASSIGQGRPHEQYFGPGTRLTVT.

This chain links TRBV27 with TRBJ1-1, with a weak D call TRBD1 (6 bases). From germline, CDR1 is MNHEY and CDR2 SMNVEV (reference sequence). This CDR3 has 14 amino acids. Trimming took 5 bases from V and 2 from J, leaving 12 bases between them. The chain's CDR3 is CASSQPDRNTEAFF. DNA for the CDR3: TGTGCCAGCAGTCAACCGGACAGAAACACTGAAGCTTTCTTT.